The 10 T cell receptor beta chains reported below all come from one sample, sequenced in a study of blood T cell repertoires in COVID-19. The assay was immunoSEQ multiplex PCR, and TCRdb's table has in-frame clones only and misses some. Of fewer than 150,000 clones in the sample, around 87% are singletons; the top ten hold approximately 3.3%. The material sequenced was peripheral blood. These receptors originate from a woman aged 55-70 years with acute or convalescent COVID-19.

The DNA for the CDR3 is TGTGCCAGCAGCCTCCGGGGGTTGGATGAGCAGTTCTTC. Translated: CASSLRGLDEQFF. The chain employs TRBV3-1 (or the pseudogene TRBV3-2) and TRBJ2-1; D possibly corresponds to TRBD2 (6 bases). V lost 4 bases, J lost 8 bases, and 12 bases lay in between. The CDR3 runs 13 residues. Germline CDR1 and CDR2: LGHDT and YNNKEL (reference sequence).

The chain's CDR3 is CASSLSGVYGYTF. In nucleotides, the CDR3 is TGTGCCAGCAGCTTAAGCGGGGTCTATGGCTACACCTTC. The J gene is TRBJ1-2, the V gene TRBV7-9; D gene unclear. V was shortened by 2 bases and J by 4 bases, with 8 bases between the two germline ends. CDR3 size: 13 residues. Germline V lookup: CDR1 SEHNR, CDR2 FQNEAQ (reference sequence).

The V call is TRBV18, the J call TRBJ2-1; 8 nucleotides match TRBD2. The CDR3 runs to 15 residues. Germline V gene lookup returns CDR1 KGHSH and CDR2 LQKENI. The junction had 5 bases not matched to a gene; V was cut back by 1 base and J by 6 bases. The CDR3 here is CASSPQHREGNEQFF. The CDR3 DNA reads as TGTGCCAGCTCACCACAACATCGGGAGGGCAATGAGCAGTTCTTC.

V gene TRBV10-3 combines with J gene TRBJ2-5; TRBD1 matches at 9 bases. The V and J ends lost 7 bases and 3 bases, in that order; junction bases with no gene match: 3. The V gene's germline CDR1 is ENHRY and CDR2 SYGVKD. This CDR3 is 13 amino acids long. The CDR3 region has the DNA TGTGCCATCAAAAGACAGGGGGAAGAGACCCAGTACTTC. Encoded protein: CAIKRQGEETQYF.

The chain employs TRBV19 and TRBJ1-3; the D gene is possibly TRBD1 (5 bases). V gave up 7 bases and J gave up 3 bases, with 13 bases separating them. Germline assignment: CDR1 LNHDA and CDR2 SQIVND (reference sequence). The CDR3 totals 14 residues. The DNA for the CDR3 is TGTGCCAGTAAACCCGGGGGAGTTGGAAACACCATATATTTT. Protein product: CASKPGGVGNTIYF.

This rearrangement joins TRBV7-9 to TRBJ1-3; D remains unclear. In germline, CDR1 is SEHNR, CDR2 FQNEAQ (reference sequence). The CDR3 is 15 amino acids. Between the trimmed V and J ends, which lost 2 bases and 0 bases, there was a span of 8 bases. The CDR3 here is CASSLSLISGNTIYF. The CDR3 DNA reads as TGTGCCAGCAGCTTAAGCCTGATCTCTGGAAACACCATATATTTT.

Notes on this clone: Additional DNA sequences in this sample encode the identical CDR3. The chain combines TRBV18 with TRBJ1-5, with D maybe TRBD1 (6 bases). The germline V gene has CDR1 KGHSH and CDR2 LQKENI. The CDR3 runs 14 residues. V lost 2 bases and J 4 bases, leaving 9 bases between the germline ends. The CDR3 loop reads CASSPGQSNQPQHF. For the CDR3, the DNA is TGTGCCAGCTCACCAGGACAGTCGAATCAGCCCCAGCATTTT.

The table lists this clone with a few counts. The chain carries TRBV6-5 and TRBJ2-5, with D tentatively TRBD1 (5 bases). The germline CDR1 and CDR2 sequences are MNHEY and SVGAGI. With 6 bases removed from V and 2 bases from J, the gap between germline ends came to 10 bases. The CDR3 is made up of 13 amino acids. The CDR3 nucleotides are TGTGCCAGCAGCCTAGGGGTTCAAGAGACCCAGTACTTC. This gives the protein CASSLGVQETQYF.

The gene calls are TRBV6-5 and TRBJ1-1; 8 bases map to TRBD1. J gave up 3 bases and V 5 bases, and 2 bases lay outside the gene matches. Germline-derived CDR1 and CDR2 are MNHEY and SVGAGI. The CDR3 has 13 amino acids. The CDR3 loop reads CASSPDRDTEAFF. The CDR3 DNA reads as TGTGCCAGCAGTCCGGACAGGGACACTGAAGCTTTCTTT.

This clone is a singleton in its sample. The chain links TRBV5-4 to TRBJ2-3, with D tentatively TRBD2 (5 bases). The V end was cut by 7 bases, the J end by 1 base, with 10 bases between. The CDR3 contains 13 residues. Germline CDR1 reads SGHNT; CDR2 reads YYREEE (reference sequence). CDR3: CASSLRGTDTQYF. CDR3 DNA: TGTGCCAGCTCCCTGCGGGGCACAGATACGCAGTATTTT.